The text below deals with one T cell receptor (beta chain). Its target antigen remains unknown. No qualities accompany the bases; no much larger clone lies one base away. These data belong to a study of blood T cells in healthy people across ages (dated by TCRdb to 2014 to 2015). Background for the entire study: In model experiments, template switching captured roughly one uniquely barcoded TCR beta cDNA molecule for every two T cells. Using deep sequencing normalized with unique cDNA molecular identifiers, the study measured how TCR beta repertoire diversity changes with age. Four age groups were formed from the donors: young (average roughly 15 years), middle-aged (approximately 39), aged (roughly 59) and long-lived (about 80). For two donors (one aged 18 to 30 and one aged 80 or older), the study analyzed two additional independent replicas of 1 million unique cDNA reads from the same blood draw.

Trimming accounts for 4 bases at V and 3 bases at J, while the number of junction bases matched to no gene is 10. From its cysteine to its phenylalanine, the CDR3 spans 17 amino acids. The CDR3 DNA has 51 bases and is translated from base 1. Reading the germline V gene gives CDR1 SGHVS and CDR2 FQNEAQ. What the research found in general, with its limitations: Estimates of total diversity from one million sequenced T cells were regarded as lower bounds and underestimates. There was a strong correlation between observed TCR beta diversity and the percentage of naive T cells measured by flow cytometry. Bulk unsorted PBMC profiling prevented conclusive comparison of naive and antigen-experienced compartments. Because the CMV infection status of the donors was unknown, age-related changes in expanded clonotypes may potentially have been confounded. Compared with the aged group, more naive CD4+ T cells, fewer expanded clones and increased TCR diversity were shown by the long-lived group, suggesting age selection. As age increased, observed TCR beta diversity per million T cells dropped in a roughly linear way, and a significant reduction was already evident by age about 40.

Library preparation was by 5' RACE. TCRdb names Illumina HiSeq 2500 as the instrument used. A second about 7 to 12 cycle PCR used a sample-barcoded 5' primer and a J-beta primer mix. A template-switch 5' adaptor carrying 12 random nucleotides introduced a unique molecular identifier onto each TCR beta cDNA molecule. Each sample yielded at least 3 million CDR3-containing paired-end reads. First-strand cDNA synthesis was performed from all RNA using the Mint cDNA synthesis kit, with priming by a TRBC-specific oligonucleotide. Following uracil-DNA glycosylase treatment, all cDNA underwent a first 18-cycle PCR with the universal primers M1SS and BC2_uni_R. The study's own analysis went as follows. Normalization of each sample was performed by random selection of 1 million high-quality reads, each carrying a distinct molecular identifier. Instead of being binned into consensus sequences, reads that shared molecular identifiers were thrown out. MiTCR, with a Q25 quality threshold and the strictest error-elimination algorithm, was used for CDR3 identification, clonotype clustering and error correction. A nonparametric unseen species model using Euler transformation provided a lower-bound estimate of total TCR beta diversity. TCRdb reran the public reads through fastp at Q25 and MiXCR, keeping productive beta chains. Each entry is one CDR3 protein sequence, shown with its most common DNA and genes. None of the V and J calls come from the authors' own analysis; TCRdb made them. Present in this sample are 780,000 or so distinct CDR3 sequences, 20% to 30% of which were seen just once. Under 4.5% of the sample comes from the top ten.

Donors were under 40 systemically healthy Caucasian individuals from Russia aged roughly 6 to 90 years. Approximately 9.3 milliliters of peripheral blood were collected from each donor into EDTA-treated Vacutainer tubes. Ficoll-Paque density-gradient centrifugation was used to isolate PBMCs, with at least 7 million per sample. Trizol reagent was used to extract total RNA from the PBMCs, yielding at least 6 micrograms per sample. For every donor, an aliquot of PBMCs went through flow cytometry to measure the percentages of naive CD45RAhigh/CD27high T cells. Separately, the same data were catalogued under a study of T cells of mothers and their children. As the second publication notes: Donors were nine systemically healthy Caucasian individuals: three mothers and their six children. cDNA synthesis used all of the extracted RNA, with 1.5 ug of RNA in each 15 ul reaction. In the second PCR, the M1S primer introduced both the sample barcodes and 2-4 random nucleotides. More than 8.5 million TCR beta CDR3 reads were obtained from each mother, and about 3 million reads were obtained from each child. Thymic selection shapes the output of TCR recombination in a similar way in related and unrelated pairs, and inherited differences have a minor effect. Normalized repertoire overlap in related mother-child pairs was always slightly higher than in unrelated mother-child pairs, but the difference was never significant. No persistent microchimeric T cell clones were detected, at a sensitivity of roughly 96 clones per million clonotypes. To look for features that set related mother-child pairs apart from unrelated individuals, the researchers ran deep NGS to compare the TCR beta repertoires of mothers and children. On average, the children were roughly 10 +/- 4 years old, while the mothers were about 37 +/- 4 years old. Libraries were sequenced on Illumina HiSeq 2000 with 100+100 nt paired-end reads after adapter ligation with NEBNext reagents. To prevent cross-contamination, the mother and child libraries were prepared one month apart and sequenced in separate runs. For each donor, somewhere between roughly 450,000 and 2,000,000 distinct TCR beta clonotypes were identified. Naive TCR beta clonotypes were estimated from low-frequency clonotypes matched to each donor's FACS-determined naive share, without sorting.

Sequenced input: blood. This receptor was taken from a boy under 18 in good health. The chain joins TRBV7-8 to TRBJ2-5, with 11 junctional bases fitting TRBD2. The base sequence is TGTGCCAGCAGCTCAGAAGCGGTAGCGGGAGGGAAAGAGACCCAGTACTTC. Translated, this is CASSSEAVAGGKETQYF. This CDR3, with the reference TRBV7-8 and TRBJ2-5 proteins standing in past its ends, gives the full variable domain GAGVSQSPRYKVAKRGQDVALRCDPISGHVSLFWYQQALGQGPEFLTYFQNEAQLDKSGLPSDRFFAERPEGSVSTLKIQRTQQEDSAVYLCASSSEAVAGGKETQYFGPGTRLLVL.